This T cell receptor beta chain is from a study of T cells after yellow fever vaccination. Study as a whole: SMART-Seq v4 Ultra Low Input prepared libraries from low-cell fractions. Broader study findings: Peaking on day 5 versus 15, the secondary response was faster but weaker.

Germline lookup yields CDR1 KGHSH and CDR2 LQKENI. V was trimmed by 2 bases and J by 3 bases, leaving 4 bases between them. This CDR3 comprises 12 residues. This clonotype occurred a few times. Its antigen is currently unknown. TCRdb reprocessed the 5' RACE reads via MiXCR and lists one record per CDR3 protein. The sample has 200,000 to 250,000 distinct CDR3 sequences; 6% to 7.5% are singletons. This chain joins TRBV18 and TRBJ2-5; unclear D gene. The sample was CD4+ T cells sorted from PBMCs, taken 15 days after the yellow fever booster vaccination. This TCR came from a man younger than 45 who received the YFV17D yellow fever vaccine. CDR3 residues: CASSPKKETQYF. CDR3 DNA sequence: TGTGCCAGCTCACCAAAGAAAGAGACCCAGTACTTC.